Following are 18 T cell receptor beta chains from one sample sequenced in a study of blood T cell repertoires in COVID-19. Sequencing used immunoSEQ multiplex PCR; TCRdb keeps in-frame clones, though not all of them. Of a few hundred thousand clones in the sample, over 75% are singletons; the top ten hold around 3.1%. Sequencing used PBMCs or T cells enriched from blood (not recorded which). The receptors were sampled from a middle-aged woman who had been exposed to COVID-19.

This clone was seen a handful of times. This chain uses TRBV6-1 with TRBJ2-6; tentative D call: TRBD2 (5 bases). Between the trimmed V and J ends, which lost 1 base and 4 bases, there was a span of 11 bases. Germline V gene data show CDR1 as MNHNS and CDR2 as SASEGT. The CDR3 has 16 amino acids. The CDR3 nucleotides read TGTGCCAGCAGTGAAGGGAGGTTGTCCGGGGCCAACGTCCTGACTTTC. Translating gives CASSEGRLSGANVLTF.

About this clone: The same CDR3 can be traced to other DNA sequences in this sample. This rearrangement joins TRBV3-1 (or the pseudogene TRBV3-2) to TRBJ1-2; a weak D match, TRBD1 (5 bases). CDR3 length: 13 residues. Trimming stripped 0 bases from V and 4 bases from J, with 6 bases between. Germline-derived CDR1 and CDR2 are LGHDT and YNNKEL (reference sequence). The CDR3 here is CASSQEGAYGYTF. Here the CDR3 DNA reads TGTGCCAGCAGCCAAGAAGGGGCCTATGGCTACACCTTC.

This chain links TRBV14 with TRBJ1-4; the D is unclear. In germline, CDR1 is SGHDN, CDR2 FVKESK. This CDR3 region has 14 residues. With 4 bases removed from V and 8 bases from J, the gap between germline ends came to 14 bases. The CDR3 reads CASSRLIRGEKLFF. CDR3 nucleotides: TGTGCCAGCAGCCGGCTAATCCGGGGAGAAAAACTGTTTTTT. The entire variable domain, with the rest obtained from reference TRBV14 and TRBJ1-4, is as follows: EAGVTQFPSHSVIEKGQTVTLRCDPISGHDNLYWYRRVMGKEIKFLLHFVKESKQDESGMPNNRFLAERTGGTYSTLKVQPAELEDSGVYFCASSRLIRGEKLFFGSGTQLSVL.

This clone was observed a few times. The chain recombines TRBV2 with TRBJ1-4, with TRBD1 as a possible D gene (6 bases). This CDR3 contains 13 residues. Trimming stripped 10 bases from V and 7 bases from J, with 16 bases between. Germline CDR1 and CDR2: SNHLY and FYNNEI. Here the CDR3 reads CANRAGVGEKLFF. CDR3 DNA sequence: TGTGCCAACAGAGCAGGGGTCGGTGAAAAACTGTTTTTT.

The V and J genes are TRBV2 and TRBJ1-5, with D uncertain. Trimming left V 7 bases short and J 4 bases short, with 11 bases between. The V gene's germline CDR1 is SNHLY and CDR2 FYNNEI. The CDR3 consists of 13 residues. In nucleotides, the CDR3 is TGTGCCAGCAACGTAGTGGAGAATCAGCCCCAGCATTTT. Its protein product is CASNVVENQPQHF.

The CDR3: CSASRGATEKLFF. The CDR3 DNA reads as TGCAGCGCAAGCAGGGGCGCAACTGAAAAACTGTTTTTT. The chain is built from TRBV29-1 and TRBJ1-4; D is perhaps TRBD1 (6 bases). The CDR3 sequence is 13 residues long. The V and J ends lost 7 bases and 7 bases respectively, with 16 bases between them. CDR1 is SQVTM, CDR2 ANQGSEA, per germline.

V usage is TRBV28 and J usage is TRBJ1-3; D unclear. The CDR3 spans 15 residues. Trimming took 3 bases from V and 4 from J, leaving 13 bases between them. CDR1 is MDHEN and CDR2 is SYDVKM in the germline V gene. Written as DNA, the CDR3 is TGTGCCAGCAGTTTGGGCCAGGCTGTCGGAAACACCATATATTTT. It codes for CASSLGQAVGNTIYF. The complete variable domain, with remaining parts taken from reference TRBV28 and TRBJ1-3, reads DVKVTQSSRYLVKRTGEKVFLECVQDMDHENMFWYRQDPGLGLRLIYFSYDVKMKEKGDIPEGYSVSREKKERFSLILESASTNQTSMYLCASSLGQAVGNTIYFGEGSWLTVV.

This sequence joins TRBV14 and TRBJ2-1; possibly TRBD2 for D (6 bases). The ends were cut back, 4 bases at V and 3 bases at J, with 19 bases in the middle. The CDR3 runs to 17 residues. Germline V gene sequence: CDR1 SGHDN, CDR2 FVKESK. The DNA for the CDR3 is TGTGCCAGCAGCCCCTATTCTAGCGCTAGGGACTACAATGAGCAGTTCTTC. Translating it yields CASSPYSSARDYNEQFF.

This clone was observed once. The V call is TRBV11-2, the J call TRBJ2-3, with 7 positions matching TRBD1. From germline, CDR1 is SGHAT and CDR2 FQNNGV. With V trimmed by 5 bases and J by 3 bases, 5 bases remained unmatched. This CDR3 contains 14 residues. CDR3 sequence: CASSRGTDTDTQYF. Written as DNA, the CDR3 is TGTGCCAGCAGCCGAGGGACAGATACAGATACGCAGTATTTT.

The chain couples TRBV7-2 to TRBJ1-2; 8 nucleotides agree with TRBD1. Trimming at V came to 4 bases and at J to 4 bases, leaving 5 bases not matched to a gene. Germline-derived CDR1 and CDR2 are SGHTA and FQGNSA. The CDR3 runs to 14 residues. This CDR3 reads CASSSRGRGYGYTF. DNA for the CDR3: TGTGCCAGCAGCTCCAGGGGGCGCGGCTATGGCTACACCTTC.

The gene calls are TRBV7-2 and TRBJ2-3; D uncertain. V shed 1 base and J shed 6 bases, with 14 bases lying between them. The germline V gene encodes CDR1 SGHTA and CDR2 FQGNSA. This CDR3 is built from 15 residues. The CDR3 DNA reads TGTGCCAGCAGCTTAGGTCTGATCGGCAGGGATACGCAGTATTTT. Translation gives CASSLGLIGRDTQYF.

This chain links TRBV4-1 with TRBJ2-3; no definite D call. From germline, CDR1 is MGHRA and CDR2 YSYEKL. The CDR3 has 16 amino acids. V dropped 0 bases and J dropped 1 base, with 11 bases sitting between them. CDR3 in amino acids: CASSQDFLVGTDTQYF. Here the CDR3 DNA reads TGCGCCAGCAGCCAAGATTTCCTAGTTGGCACAGATACGCAGTATTTT.

In DNA, the CDR3 is TGTGCCAGCAGTGAATCCGGGACAGTGAACACTGAAGCTTTCTTT. This translates into CASSESGTVNTEAFF. The chain is built from TRBV6-4 and TRBJ1-1, with 7 bases fitting TRBD1. Germline loops: CDR1 MRHNA, CDR2 SNTAGT. CDR3 length: 15 residues. V trimming: 3 bases; J trimming: 0 bases; junction bases outside the gene matches: 4.

This chain connects TRBV13 to TRBJ1-1; D ambiguous. The CDR3 is made up of 14 amino acids. V gave up 1 base and J gave up 3 bases, with 9 bases separating them. Germline CDR1 PRHDT, CDR2 FYEKMQ (reference sequence). Written as DNA, the CDR3 is TGTGCCAGCAGCTTAGAGGCCGGGGACACTGAAGCTTTCTTT. This sequence encodes CASSLEAGDTEAFF.

This rearrangement joins TRBV3-1 (or the pseudogene TRBV3-2) to TRBJ2-2, with D uncertain. The CDR3 length is 16 residues. Germline CDR1 is LGHDT and CDR2 is YNNKEL (reference sequence). Trimming left V 3 bases short and J 2 bases short, with 13 bases between. This chain's CDR3 is CASSQRHADNTGELFF. The CDR3 DNA sequence: TGTGCCAGCAGCCAGAGACACGCTGACAACACCGGGGAGCTGTTTTTT.

V gene TRBV12-3 or TRBV12-4 combines with J gene TRBJ1-5; the match to TRBD1 covers 7 bases. This CDR3 is built from 13 residues. V dropped 6 bases and J dropped 4; count of bases not matched to a gene: 3. CDR3 sequence (DNA): TGTGCCAGCAGGCCAGGGGGTAATCAGCCCCAGCATTTT. As protein: CASRPGGNQPQHF.

The rearrangement joins TRBV3-1 (or the pseudogene TRBV3-2) to TRBJ2-1; 9 positions agree with TRBD2. Trimming at V came to 4 bases and at J to 7 bases, leaving 2 bases not matched to a gene. The germline gives CDR1 LGHDT, CDR2 YNNKEL (reference sequence). The CDR3 has 13 amino acids. CDR3 sequence (DNA): TGTGCCAGCAGCCCGCTAGCGGGAAATGAGCAGTTCTTC. The encoded protein is CASSPLAGNEQFF.

The rearrangement joins TRBV2 to TRBJ1-5; 7 nucleotides match TRBD1. This CDR3 region has 14 residues. V dropped 3 bases and J dropped 4; count of bases not matched to a gene: 3. Germline CDR1 and CDR2: SNHLY and FYNNEI. The CDR3 DNA reads as TGTGCCAGCAGTGAGGTACAGGGGAATCAGCCCCAGCATTTT. It specifies CASSEVQGNQPQHF.